Sequencing of this T cell receptor (beta chain) was carried out in a study of control samples from healthy donors and cancer patients. The V end lost 2 bases, the J end lost 7 bases, and 16 bases lay between the germline ends. The CDR3 consists of 15 residues. In germline, CDR1 is SGDLS, CDR2 YYNGEE. Assay: immunoSEQ multiplex PCR; the TCRdb copy retains only in-frame clones and omits some. The table shows approximately 46,000 clones, with 90% to 95% occurring only once. Sequenced material: PBMCs. The TCR was taken from a man aged 30 to 45 with colorectal cancer. The V and J genes are TRBV9 and TRBJ1-3, with D possibly TRBD1 on 5 matching bases. In DNA form, the CDR3 reads TGTGCCAGCAGCGTTGACAGTTCCCAGTGGAACACCATATATTTT. Its translation: CASSVDSSQWNTIYF.